What follows are 29 T cell receptor beta chains derived from one specimen sequenced in a study of blood T cell repertoires in COVID-19. The protocol was immunoSEQ multiplex PCR, while the TCRdb copy is restricted to in-frame clones and leaves out a portion. Of about 20,000 clones in the sample, about nine tenths were seen once. The sequencing input was peripheral blood. The receptors come from a man in his sixties or seventies with acute or convalescent COVID-19.

V is TRBV5-1 and J is TRBJ2-1, with 9 bases that match TRBD2. The V segment lost 0 bases and the J segment 9 bases; nucleotides outside the gene matches: 7. Per germline, CDR1 SGHRS and CDR2 YFSETQ. The CDR3 contains 15 residues. CDR3 nucleotides: TGCGCCAGCAGCTTGGTGGCGGGGGGGCCTAGTGAGCAGTTCTTC. It specifies CASSLVAGGPSEQFF.

This chain joins TRBV9 and TRBJ2-3, with 11 nucleotides matching TRBD2. CDR3 length: 17 amino acids. Germline lookup yields CDR1 SGDLS and CDR2 YYNGEE. V gave up 0 bases and J gave up 1 base; unmatched junction bases: 4. The CDR3 protein is CASSVESSGGRTDTQYF. In DNA form, the CDR3 reads TGTGCCAGCAGCGTAGAATCTAGCGGGGGGCGCACAGATACGCAGTATTTT.

The chain joins TRBV28 to TRBJ2-7; 7 bases align to TRBD1. The CDR3 consists of 14 residues. CDR1 MDHEN and CDR2 SYDVKM come from the germline V gene. Trimming cost V 4 bases and J 1 base; bases outside gene matches: 4. The CDR3 loop is CASSYRGSSYEQYF. The CDR3 DNA is TGTGCCAGCAGTTACAGGGGTTCTTCCTACGAGCAGTACTTC.

The chain carries TRBV7-2 and TRBJ2-7, with D uncertain. V lost 4 bases and J lost 2, with 21 bases in between. In germline, CDR1 is SGHTA, CDR2 FQGNSA. CDR3 length: 17 amino acids. This CDR3 reads CASSSARTARTTYEQYF. The CDR3 nucleotides read TGTGCCAGCAGCTCAGCCCGAACGGCCAGAACTACCTACGAGCAGTACTTC.

The rearrangement joins TRBV18 to TRBJ1-1, with a possible D match to TRBD1 (6 bases). V was trimmed by 4 bases and J by 1 base, leaving 13 bases between them. This CDR3 has 15 residues. Germline V gene data show CDR1 as KGHSH and CDR2 as LQKENI. The CDR3 region has the DNA TGTGCCAGCTCACTAGGACAGTTAGCGAACACTGAAGCTTTCTTT. Translation gives CASSLGQLANTEAFF.

With regard to this clone: Other nucleotide sequences in the sample specify the same CDR3. The chain links TRBV6-2 or TRBV6-3 to TRBJ1-5; perhaps TRBD1 as D (5 bases). Trimming removed 2 bases at V and 2 bases at J, with 10 bases between. CDR1 is MNHEY and CDR2 is SVGEGT in the germline V gene. The CDR3 consists of 15 residues. CDR3 residues: CASSYGRVGNQPQHF. For the CDR3, the DNA is TGTGCCAGCAGTTACGGCAGGGTGGGCAATCAGCCCCAGCATTTT.

The count of this clone is one. The chain recombines TRBV18 with TRBJ2-7, with 7 nucleotides matching TRBD1. Germline CDR1 is KGHSH and CDR2 is LQKENI. J lost 2 bases, V lost 3 bases, and 7 bases had no gene match. The CDR3 consists of 15 residues. CDR3 region: CASSPRDRATYEQYF. In DNA, the CDR3 is TGTGCCAGCTCACCTCGCGACAGGGCCACCTACGAGCAGTACTTC.

The chain combines TRBV6-6 with TRBJ1-4; TRBD1 matches at 9 bases. V lost 2 bases, J lost 7 bases, and 5 bases stayed unmatched. The V gene's germline CDR1 is MNHNY and CDR2 SVGAGI (reference sequence). There are 15 residues in the CDR3. CDR3 DNA: TGTGCCAGCAGTTACACAGGGGGCGGGAGTGAAAAACTGTTTTTT. It encodes CASSYTGGGSEKLFF.

This chain links TRBV12-3 or TRBV12-4 with TRBJ1-5; tentative D call: TRBD1 (6 bases). Trimming pared 5 bases from V and 5 bases from J, leaving 10 bases between. The CDR3 is made up of 13 amino acids. The CDR3 region is CASSIYRDQPQHF. The CDR3 region has the DNA TGTGCCAGCAGTATCTACAGGGATCAGCCCCAGCATTTT.

The rearrangement links TRBV18 to TRBJ2-2, with unresolved D. The CDR3 sequence is 15 residues long. CDR1 is KGHSH, CDR2 LQKENI, per germline. V was shortened by 6 bases and J by 0 bases, with 11 bases between the two germline ends. CDR3 DNA: TGTGCCAGCTCGCTAAGACAAACGAACACCGGGGAGCTGTTTTTT. It translates to CASSLRQTNTGELFF.

The chain couples TRBV21-1 to TRBJ1-5; the D call of TRBD1 is as the table states it, not checked on the DNA. TRBV21-1 is shown as a pseudogene. CDR3 length: 17 amino acids. The DNA of the CDR3 is TGTGCCAGCAGCAAGGGACAGGGGGTTATCAGCAATCAGCCCCAGCATTTT. Its translation is CASSKGQGVISNQPQHF.

CDR3: CASSSGLAGLYEQYF. The DNA for the CDR3 is TGTGCCAGCAGCTCCGGACTAGCGGGACTATACGAGCAGTACTTC. This chain links TRBV7-2 with TRBJ2-7; 12 nucleotides align to TRBD2. V dropped 4 bases and J dropped 4; count of bases not matched to a gene: 5. Germline V CDR1 and CDR2: SGHTA, FQGNSA. This CDR3 comprises 15 residues.

This clone turned up a few times. The V gene is TRBV2, the J gene TRBJ2-7, with a possible D match to TRBD1 (6 bases). The CDR3 length is 16 residues. The germline V gene has CDR1 SNHLY and CDR2 FYNNEI. The V end was cut by 3 bases, the J end by 0 bases, with 15 bases between. The DNA for the CDR3 is TGTGCCAGCAGTGAGCAGGGGACGGCGAGCTCCTACGAGCAGTACTTC. It is translated as CASSEQGTASSYEQYF.

The chain has TRBV5-5 and TRBJ2-7; the match to TRBD1 covers 8 bases. Germline assignment: CDR1 SGHKS and CDR2 YYEKEE (reference sequence). The V and J ends lost 4 bases and 5 bases, in that order; junction bases with no gene match: 8. This CDR3 contains 14 residues. DNA of the CDR3: TGTGCCAGCAGCCAACGACAGGGGAGCCACGAGCAGTACTTC. Translating it yields CASSQRQGSHEQYF.

This chain connects TRBV12-3 or TRBV12-4 to TRBJ1-4; 7 nucleotides agree with TRBD1. CDR3 length: 12 residues. J was trimmed by 5 bases and V by 6 bases; bases with no gene match: 0. CDR3 nucleotides: TGTGCCAGCAGGGACAGGAATGAAAAACTGTTTTTT. This encodes CASRDRNEKLFF.

The chain joins TRBV29-1 to TRBJ2-7; 9 bases are a match to TRBD2. V was pared by 3 bases and J by 2 bases, with 2 bases of the junction left unmatched. The germline CDR1 and CDR2 sequences are SQVTM and ANQGSEA. The CDR3 runs to 13 residues. CDR3 in amino acids: CSVDIAGAYEQYF. In DNA, the CDR3 is TGCAGCGTTGATATAGCGGGAGCCTACGAGCAGTACTTC.

The genes are TRBV10-2 and TRBJ2-1, with D perhaps TRBD2 (6 bases). CDR1 is WSHSY, CDR2 SAAADI, per germline. V lost 3 bases and J lost 5, with 11 bases in between. This CDR3 contains 14 residues. The CDR3 DNA reads as TGCGCCAGCAGTGATATAGGACTAAACAATGAGCAGTTCTTC. This gives the protein CASSDIGLNNEQFF.

This clone appeared once. The genes are TRBV6-5 and TRBJ1-4; D may be TRBD1 (5 bases). The CDR3 has 13 residues. The V end was cut by 6 bases, the J end by 8 bases, with 13 bases between. From germline, CDR1 is MNHEY and CDR2 SVGAGI. The CDR3: CASSQGGREKLFF. CDR3 nucleotide sequence: TGTGCCAGCAGCCAGGGCGGAAGGGAAAAACTGTTTTTT.

The chain is built from TRBV7-2 and TRBJ1-2; TRBD1 might be the D (6 bases). V was pared by 4 bases and J by 5 bases, with 14 bases between. CDR3 length: 14 residues. Per the germline V gene, CDR1 is SGHTA and CDR2 is FQGNSA. The CDR3 DNA sequence: TGTGCCAGCAGCTACGAGCAGGGGATTTATGGCTACACCTTC. The encoded protein is CASSYEQGIYGYTF.

Of note for this clone: At one end the junction does not follow the germline gene, possibly because of a read error. This chain connects TRBV7-2 to TRBJ2-1; 11 bases line up with TRBD2. The CDR3 loop spans 11 amino acids. Germline V gives CDR1 SGHTA, CDR2 FQGNSA. Here the CDR3 DNA reads TGCAGTAGCGGGGGGGTCAATGAGCAGTTCTTC. Translated: CSSGGVNEQFF.

J is TRBJ2-1 and V is TRBV19, with 12 bases matching TRBD2. Germline V gives CDR1 LNHDA, CDR2 SQIVND (reference sequence). This CDR3 comprises 19 residues. V shed 8 bases and J 8 bases; nucleotides not matched to a gene: 22. In DNA, the CDR3 is TGTGCCAGTCGAACCCCTCGACTAGCGGGAGTCTCGTCTAACGATGAGCAGTTCTTC. Translating gives CASRTPRLAGVSSNDEQFF. Using reference TRBV19 and TRBJ2-1 for the parts outside the CDR3, the full variable domain is DGGITQSPKYLFRKEGQNVTLSCEQNLNHDAMYWYRQDPGQGLRLIYYSQIVNDFQKGDIAEGYSVSREKKESFPLTVTSAQKNPTAFYLCASRTPRLAGVSSNDEQFFGPGTRLTVL.

The chain uses TRBV5-7 and TRBJ1-2, with 8 bases aligning to TRBD1. TRBV5-7 carries the ORF label, with uncertain function. Trimming at V came to 4 bases and at J to 3 bases, leaving 8 bases not matched to a gene. CDR3 length equals 15 residues. This chain's CDR3 is CASSGQYRGDYGYTF. As DNA, the CDR3 is TGTGCCAGCAGCGGGCAATACAGGGGGGACTATGGCTACACCTTC.

V usage is TRBV4-3 and J usage is TRBJ2-2; 8 bases map to TRBD2. The CDR3 is made up of 22 amino acids. V was pared by 3 bases and J by 0 bases, with 21 bases of the junction left unmatched. In germline, CDR1 is LGHNA, CDR2 YSLEER. The DNA of the CDR3 is TGCGCCAGCAGCCAGAGCCTCTTAGGGGTAGCGGGACGTTCTCCGAACACCGGGGAGCTGTTTTTT. This codes for CASSQSLLGVAGRSPNTGELFF.

This clone was detected once. This chain joins TRBV15 and TRBJ1-6; maybe TRBD1 (5 bases). From germline, CDR1 is LNHNV and CDR2 YYDKDF (reference sequence). The CDR3 length is 15 residues. V gave up 0 bases and J gave up 10 bases, with 13 bases separating them. CDR3 in amino acids: CATSRDMDKGSPLHF. The CDR3 DNA reads TGTGCCACCAGCAGAGATATGGACAAAGGATCACCCCTCCACTTT.

The rearrangement links TRBV11-3 to TRBJ2-1; maybe TRBD2 (5 bases). The CDR3 is made up of 12 amino acids. CDR1 and CDR2 from the germline V gene are SGHNT and YENEEA. Trimming removed 3 bases from V and 11 bases from J, with 11 bases in between. The CDR3, as DNA: TGTGCCAGCAGCTTTAGTGGACTCAAGCAGTTCTTC. Protein product: CASSFSGLKQFF.

The gene calls are TRBV9 and TRBJ2-2; 7 positions match TRBD2. The length of the CDR3 is 16 residues. Germline trimming cut 0 bases from V and 7 bases from J; bases unmatched to any gene: 9. The germline V gene has CDR1 SGDLS and CDR2 YYNGEE. The CDR3 protein is CASSVDGTTLIGELFF. CDR3 bases: TGTGCCAGCAGCGTAGATGGGACTACCCTGATCGGGGAGCTGTTTTTT.

V usage is TRBV5-5 and J usage is TRBJ2-1, with 8 bases lining up with TRBD1. J was trimmed by 7 bases and V by 4 bases; bases with no gene match: 7. Per the germline V gene, CDR1 is SGHKS and CDR2 is YYEKEE (reference sequence). This CDR3 is 14 amino acids long. Here the CDR3 reads CASSPGQGLNEQFF. Written as DNA, the CDR3 is TGTGCCAGCAGCCCAGGACAGGGTTTGAATGAGCAGTTCTTC.

The V call is TRBV6-5, the J call TRBJ1-4, with a tentative D call TRBD1 (6 bases). Trimming stripped 5 bases from V and 4 bases from J, with 14 bases between. CDR3 size: 15 residues. Germline CDR1 reads MNHEY; CDR2 reads SVGAGI. The CDR3 DNA follows: TGTGCCAGCAGTCGTTCAGGGGCGGTTAATGAAAAACTGTTTTTT. This sequence encodes CASSRSGAVNEKLFF.

The chain couples TRBV7-3 to TRBJ2-6; D possibly corresponds to TRBD1 (5 bases). Germline V gene lookup returns CDR1 SGHTA and CDR2 FQGTGA. The germline V and J ends were trimmed by 5 bases and 0 bases, with 17 bases remaining between them. There are 18 residues in the CDR3. CDR3 loop: CASSRGREQSSGANVLTF. DNA of the CDR3: TGTGCCAGCAGCAGGGGTCGCGAGCAGTCCTCTGGGGCCAACGTCCTGACTTTC. Drawing the rest from reference TRBV7-3 and TRBJ2-6, the complete variable domain is GAGVSQTPSNKVTEKGKYVELRCDPISGHTALYWYRQSLGQGPEFLIYFQGTGAADDSGLPNDRFFAVRPEGSVSTLKIQRTERGDSAVYLCASSRGREQSSGANVLTFGAGSRLTVL.